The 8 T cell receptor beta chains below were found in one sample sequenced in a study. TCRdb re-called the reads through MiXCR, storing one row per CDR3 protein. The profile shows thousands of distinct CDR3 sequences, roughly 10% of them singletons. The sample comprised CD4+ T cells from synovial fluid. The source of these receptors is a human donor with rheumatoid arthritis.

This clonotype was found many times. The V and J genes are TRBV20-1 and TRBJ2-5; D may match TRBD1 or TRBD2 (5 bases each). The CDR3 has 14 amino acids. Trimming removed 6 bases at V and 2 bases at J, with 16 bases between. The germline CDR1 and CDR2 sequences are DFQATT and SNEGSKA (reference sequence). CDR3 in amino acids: CSAGTGTLQETQYF. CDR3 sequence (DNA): TGCAGTGCCGGAACCGGGACCCTACAAGAGACCCAGTACTTC.

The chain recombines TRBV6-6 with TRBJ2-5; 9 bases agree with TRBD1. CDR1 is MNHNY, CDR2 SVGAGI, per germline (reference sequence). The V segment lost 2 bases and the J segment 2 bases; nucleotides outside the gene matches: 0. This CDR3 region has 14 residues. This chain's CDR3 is CASSYDRGQETQYF. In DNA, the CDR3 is TGTGCCAGCAGTTACGACAGGGGGCAAGAGACCCAGTACTTC.

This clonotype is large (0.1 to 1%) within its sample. CDR3: CASSLTSGSWNEQFF. CDR3 sequence (DNA): TGTGCCAGCAGCTTAACTAGCGGGAGTTGGAATGAGCAGTTCTTC. The gene calls are TRBV7-3 and TRBJ2-1, with 9 nucleotides matching TRBD2. Germline assignment: CDR1 SGHTA and CDR2 FQGTGA. V lost 0 bases, J lost 7 bases, and 4 bases stayed unmatched. CDR3 length: 15 amino acids.

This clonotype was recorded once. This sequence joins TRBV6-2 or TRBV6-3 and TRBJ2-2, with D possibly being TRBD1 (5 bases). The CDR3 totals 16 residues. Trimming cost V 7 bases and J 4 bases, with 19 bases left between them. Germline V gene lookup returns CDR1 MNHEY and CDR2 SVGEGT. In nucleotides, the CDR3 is TGTGCCAGCATCGAACCCCAGGGAACGGGCACCGGGGAGCTGTTTTTT. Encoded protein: CASIEPQGTGTGELFF.

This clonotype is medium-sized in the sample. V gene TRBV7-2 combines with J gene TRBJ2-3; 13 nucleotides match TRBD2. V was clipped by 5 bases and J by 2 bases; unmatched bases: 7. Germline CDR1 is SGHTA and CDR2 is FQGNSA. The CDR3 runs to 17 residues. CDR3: CASSLTGLAGDTDTQYF. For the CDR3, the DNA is TGTGCCAGCAGCCTTACAGGACTAGCGGGAGACACAGATACGCAGTATTTT.

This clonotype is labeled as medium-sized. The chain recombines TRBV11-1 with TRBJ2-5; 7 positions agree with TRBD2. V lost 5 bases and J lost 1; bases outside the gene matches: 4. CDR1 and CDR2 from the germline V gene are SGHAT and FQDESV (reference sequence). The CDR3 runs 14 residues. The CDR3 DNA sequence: TGTGCCAGCAGCGCCGGGACTACCCAAGAGACCCAGTACTTC. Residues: CASSAGTTQETQYF.

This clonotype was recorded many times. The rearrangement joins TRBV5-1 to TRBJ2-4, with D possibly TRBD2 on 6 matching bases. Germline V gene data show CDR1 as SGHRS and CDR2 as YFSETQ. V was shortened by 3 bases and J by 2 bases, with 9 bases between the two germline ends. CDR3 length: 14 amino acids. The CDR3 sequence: CASSSGGTKNIQYF. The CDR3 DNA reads TGCGCCAGCAGCTCTGGGGGGACCAAAAACATTCAGTACTTC.

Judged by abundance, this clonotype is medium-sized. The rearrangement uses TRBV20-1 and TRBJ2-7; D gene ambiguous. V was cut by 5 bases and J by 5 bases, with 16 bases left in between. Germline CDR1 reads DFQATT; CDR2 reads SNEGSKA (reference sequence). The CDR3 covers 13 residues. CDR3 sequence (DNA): TGCAGTGCTCCTCGTGGTACCGGTAACGAGCAGTACTTC. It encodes CSAPRGTGNEQYF.